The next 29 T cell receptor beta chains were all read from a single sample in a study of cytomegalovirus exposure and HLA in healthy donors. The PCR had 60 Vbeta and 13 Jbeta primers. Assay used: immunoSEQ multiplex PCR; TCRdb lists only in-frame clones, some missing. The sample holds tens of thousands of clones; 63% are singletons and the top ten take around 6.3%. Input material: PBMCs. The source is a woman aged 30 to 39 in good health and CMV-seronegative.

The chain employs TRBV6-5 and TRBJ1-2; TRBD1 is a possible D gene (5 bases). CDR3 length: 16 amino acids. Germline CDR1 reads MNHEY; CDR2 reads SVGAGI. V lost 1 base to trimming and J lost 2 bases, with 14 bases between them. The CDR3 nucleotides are TGTGCCAGCAGTTACTTTAAGGACACTGACAACTATGGCTACACCTTC. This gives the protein CASSYFKDTDNYGYTF.

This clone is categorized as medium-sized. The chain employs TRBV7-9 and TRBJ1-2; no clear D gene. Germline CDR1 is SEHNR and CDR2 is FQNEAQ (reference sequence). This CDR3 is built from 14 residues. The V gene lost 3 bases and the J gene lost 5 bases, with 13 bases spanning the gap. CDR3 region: CASSLQSVLYGYTF. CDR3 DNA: TGTGCCAGCAGCTTGCAGTCCGTCTTATATGGCTACACCTTC.

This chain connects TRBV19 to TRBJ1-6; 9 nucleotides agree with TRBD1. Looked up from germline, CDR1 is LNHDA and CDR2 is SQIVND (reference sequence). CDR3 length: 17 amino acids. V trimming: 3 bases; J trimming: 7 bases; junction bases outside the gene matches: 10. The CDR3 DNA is TGTGCCAGTAGTATTTTAACCGGGACAGGGATCAATTCACCCCTCCACTTT. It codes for CASSILTGTGINSPLHF.

The CDR3 DNA reads TGTGCCAGCAGACGAATAACAGGGGGACAGACTGAAGCTTTCTTT. It yields the protein CASRRITGGQTEAFF. This chain joins TRBV6-1 and TRBJ1-1, with 8 bases fitting TRBD1. This CDR3 spans 15 amino acids. V shed 6 bases, J shed 5 bases, and the junction held 11 bases outside the gene matches. The germline V gene has CDR1 MNHNS and CDR2 SASEGT.

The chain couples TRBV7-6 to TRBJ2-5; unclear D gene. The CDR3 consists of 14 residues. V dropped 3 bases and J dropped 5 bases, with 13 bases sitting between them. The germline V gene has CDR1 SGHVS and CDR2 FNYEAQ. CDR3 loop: CASSFMSLEETQYF. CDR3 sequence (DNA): TGTGCCAGCAGCTTTATGTCCCTGGAGGAGACCCAGTACTTC.

CDR3 in DNA: TGTGCCAGCAGTTACTTCGGACAGGATGAAGCTTTCTTT. Its protein is CASSYFGQDEAFF. V and J are TRBV6-5 and TRBJ1-1, with 7 bases that match TRBD1. V was pared by 1 base and J by 7 bases, with 3 bases of the junction left unmatched. Per the germline V gene, CDR1 is MNHEY and CDR2 is SVGAGI. This CDR3 contains 13 residues.

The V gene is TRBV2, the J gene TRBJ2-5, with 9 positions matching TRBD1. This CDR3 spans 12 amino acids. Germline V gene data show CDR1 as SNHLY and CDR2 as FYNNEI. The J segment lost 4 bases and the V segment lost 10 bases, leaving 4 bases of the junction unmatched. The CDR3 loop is CATTGGVETQYF. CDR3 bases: TGTGCCACCACAGGGGGCGTAGAGACCCAGTACTTC.

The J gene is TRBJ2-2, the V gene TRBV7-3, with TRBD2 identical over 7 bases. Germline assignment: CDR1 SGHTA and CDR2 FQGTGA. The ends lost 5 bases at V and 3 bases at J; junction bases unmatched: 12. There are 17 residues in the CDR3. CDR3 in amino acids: CASSLAPAGAHTGELFF. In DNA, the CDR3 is TGTGCCAGCAGCCTGGCCCCCGCGGGAGCCCACACCGGGGAGCTGTTTTTT.

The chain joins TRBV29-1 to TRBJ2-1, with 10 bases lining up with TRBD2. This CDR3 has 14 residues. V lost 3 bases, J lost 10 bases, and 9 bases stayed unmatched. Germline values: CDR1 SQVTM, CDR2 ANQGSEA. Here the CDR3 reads CSVESLAGVREQFF. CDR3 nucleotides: TGCAGCGTTGAGTCCCTAGCGGGGGTTCGGGAGCAGTTCTTC.

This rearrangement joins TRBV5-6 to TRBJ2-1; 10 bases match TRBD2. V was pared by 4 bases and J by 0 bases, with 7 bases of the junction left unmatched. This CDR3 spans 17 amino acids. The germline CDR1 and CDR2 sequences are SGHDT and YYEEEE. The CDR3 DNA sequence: TGTGCCAGCAGCCGCCGGACTAGCGGCAGCTCCTACAATGAGCAGTTCTTC. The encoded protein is CASSRRTSGSSYNEQFF.

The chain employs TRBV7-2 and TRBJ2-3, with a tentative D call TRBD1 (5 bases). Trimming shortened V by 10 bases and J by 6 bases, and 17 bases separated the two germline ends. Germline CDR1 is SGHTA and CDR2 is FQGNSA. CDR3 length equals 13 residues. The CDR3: CANSYNAGDTQYF. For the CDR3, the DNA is TGTGCCAACAGTTACAACGCAGGGGATACGCAGTATTTT. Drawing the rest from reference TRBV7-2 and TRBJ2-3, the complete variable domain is GAGVSQSPSNKVTEKGKDVELRCDPISGHTALYWYRQSLGQGLEFLIYFQGNSAPDKSGLPSDRFSAERTGGSVSTLTIQRTQQEDSAVYLCANSYNAGDTQYFGPGTRLTVL.

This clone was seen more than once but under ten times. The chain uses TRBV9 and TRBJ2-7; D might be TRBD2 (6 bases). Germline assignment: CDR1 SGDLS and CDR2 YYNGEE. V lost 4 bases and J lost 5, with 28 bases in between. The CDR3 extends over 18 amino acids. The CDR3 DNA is TGTGCCAGCAGCCCCAGAACTAGGAGTTTCGAACTAGCCGACGAGCAGTACTTC. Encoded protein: CASSPRTRSFELADEQYF.

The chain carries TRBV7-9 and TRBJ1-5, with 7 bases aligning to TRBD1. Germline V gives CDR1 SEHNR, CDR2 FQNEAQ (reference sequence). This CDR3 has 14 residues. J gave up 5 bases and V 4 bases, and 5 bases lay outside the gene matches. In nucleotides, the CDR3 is TGTGCCAGCAGCTCGACAGGGTGGGATCAGCCCCAGCATTTT. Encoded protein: CASSSTGWDQPQHF.

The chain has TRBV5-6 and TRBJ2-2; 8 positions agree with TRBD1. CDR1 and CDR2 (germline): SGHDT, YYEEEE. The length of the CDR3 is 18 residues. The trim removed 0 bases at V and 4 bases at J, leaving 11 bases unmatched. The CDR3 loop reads CASSLGLRQGNFTGELFF. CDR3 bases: TGTGCCAGCAGCTTGGGGCTACGACAGGGGAACTTCACCGGGGAGCTGTTTTTT. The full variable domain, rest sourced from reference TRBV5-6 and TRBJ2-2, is DAGVTQSPTHLIKTRGQQVTLRCSPKSGHDTVSWYQQALGQGPQFIFQYYEEEERQRGNFPDRFSGHQFPNYSSELNVNALLLGDSALYLCASSLGLRQGNFTGELFFGEGSRLTVL.

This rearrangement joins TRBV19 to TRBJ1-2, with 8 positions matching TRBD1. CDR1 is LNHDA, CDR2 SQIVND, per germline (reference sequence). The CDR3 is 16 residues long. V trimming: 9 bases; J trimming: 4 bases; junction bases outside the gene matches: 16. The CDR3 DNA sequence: TGTGCCAGCCAACCGAGGACAGGGATCTATGTCTATGGCTACACCTTC. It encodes CASQPRTGIYVYGYTF.

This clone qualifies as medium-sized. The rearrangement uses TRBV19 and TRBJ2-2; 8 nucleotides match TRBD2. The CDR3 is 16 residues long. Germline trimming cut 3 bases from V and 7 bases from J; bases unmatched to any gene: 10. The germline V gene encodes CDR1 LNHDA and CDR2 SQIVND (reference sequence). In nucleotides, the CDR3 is TGTGCCAGTAGTATCGGCCGCGGGGGGCACGGCGGGGAGCTGTTTTTT. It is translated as CASSIGRGGHGGELFF.

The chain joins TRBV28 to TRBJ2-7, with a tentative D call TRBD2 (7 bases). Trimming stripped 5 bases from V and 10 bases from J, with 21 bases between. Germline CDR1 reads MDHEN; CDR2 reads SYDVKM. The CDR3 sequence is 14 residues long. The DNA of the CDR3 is TGTGCCAGCAGTAGCGGGACAACGGCGCATTTCCAGTACTTC. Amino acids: CASSSGTTAHFQYF.

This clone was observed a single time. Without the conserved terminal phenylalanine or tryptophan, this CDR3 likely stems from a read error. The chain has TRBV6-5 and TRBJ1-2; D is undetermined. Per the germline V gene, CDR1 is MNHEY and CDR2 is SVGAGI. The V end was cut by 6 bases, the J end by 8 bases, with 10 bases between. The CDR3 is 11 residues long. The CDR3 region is CASSTLGGYTL. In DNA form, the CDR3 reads TGTGCCAGCAGCACACTCGGAGGCTACACCCTC.

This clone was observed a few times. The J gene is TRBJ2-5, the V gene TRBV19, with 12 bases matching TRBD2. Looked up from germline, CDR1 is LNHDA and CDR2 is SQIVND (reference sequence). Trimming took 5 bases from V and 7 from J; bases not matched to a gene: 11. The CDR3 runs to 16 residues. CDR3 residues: CASSPRLAGELRTQYF. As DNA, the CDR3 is TGTGCCAGTAGTCCGCGACTAGCGGGAGAATTAAGGACCCAGTACTTC. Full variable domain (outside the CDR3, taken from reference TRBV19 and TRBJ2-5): DGGITQSPKYLFRKEGQNVTLSCEQNLNHDAMYWYRQDPGQGLRLIYYSQIVNDFQKGDIAEGYSVSREKKESFPLTVTSAQKNPTAFYLCASSPRLAGELRTQYFGPGTRLLVL.

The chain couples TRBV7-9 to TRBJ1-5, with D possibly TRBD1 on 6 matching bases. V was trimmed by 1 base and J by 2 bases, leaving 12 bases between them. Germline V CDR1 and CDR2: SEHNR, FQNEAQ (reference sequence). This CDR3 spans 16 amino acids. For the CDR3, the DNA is TGTGCCAGCAGCTTAGGTGCAGGGGTGGGCAATCAGCCCCAGCATTTT. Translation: CASSLGAGVGNQPQHF.

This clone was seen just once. The CDR3 bases are TGTGCCAGCAGTTCCTTCCTTGCCTTCATAGGACAGGAAGGCACTGAAGCTTTCTTT. Amino acid sequence: CASSSFLAFIGQEGTEAFF. This rearrangement joins TRBV28 to TRBJ1-1, with 7 bases lining up with TRBD1. This CDR3 has 19 amino acids. The V gene's germline CDR1 is MDHEN and CDR2 SYDVKM. The V and J ends lost 4 bases and 4 bases, in that order; junction bases with no gene match: 21. Drawing the rest from reference TRBV28 and TRBJ1-1, the complete variable domain is DVKVTQSSRYLVKRTGEKVFLECVQDMDHENMFWYRQDPGLGLRLIYFSYDVKMKEKGDIPEGYSVSREKKERFSLILESASTNQTSMYLCASSSFLAFIGQEGTEAFFGQGTRLTVV.

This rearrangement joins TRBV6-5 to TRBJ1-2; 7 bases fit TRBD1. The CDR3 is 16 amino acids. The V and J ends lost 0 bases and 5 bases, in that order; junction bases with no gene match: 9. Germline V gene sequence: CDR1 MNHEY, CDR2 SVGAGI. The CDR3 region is CASSYSSTGNPYGYTF. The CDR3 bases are TGTGCCAGCAGTTACTCCTCGACAGGGAACCCTTATGGCTACACCTTC.

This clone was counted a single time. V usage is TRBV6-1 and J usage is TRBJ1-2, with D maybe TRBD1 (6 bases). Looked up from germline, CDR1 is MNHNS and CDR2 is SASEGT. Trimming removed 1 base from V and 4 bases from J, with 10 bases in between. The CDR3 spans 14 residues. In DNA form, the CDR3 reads TGTGCCAGCAGTGAAGGGACAGTCGGCTATGGCTACACCTTC. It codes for CASSEGTVGYGYTF.

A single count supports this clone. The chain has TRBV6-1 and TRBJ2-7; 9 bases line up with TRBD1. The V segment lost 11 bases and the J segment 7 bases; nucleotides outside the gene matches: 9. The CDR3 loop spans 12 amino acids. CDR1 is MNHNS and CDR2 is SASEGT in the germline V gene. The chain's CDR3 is CAGGQGLGEQYF. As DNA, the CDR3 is TGTGCCGGGGGACAGGGCCTTGGGGAGCAGTACTTC.

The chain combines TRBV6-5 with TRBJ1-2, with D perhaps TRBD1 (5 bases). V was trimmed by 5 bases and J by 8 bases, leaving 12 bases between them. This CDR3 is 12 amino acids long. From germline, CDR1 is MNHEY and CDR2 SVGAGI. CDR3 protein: CASSNQGRGYTF. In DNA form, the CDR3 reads TGTGCCAGCAGTAACCAGGGTCGGGGCTACACCTTC.

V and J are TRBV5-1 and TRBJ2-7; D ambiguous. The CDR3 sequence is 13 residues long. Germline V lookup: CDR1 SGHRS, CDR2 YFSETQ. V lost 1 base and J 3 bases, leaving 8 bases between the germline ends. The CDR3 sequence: CASSLIFSYEQYF. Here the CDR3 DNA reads TGCGCCAGCAGCTTGATATTCAGCTACGAGCAGTACTTC. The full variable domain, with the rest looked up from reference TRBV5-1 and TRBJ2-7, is KAGVTQTPRYLIKTRGQQVTLSCSPISGHRSVSWYQQTPGQGLQFLFEYFSETQRNKGNFPGRFSGRQFSNSRSEMNVSTLELGDSALYLCASSLIFSYEQYFGPGTRLTVT.

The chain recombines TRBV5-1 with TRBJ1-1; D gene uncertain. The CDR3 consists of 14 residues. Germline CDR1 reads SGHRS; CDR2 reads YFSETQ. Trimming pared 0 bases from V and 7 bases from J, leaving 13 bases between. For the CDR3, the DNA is TGCGCCAGCAGCTTGGTGCGGGGTGGGGATGAAGCTTTCTTT. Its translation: CASSLVRGGDEAFF. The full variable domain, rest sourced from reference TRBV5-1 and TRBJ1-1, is KAGVTQTPRYLIKTRGQQVTLSCSPISGHRSVSWYQQTPGQGLQFLFEYFSETQRNKGNFPGRFSGRQFSNSRSEMNVSTLELGDSALYLCASSLVRGGDEAFFGQGTRLTVV.

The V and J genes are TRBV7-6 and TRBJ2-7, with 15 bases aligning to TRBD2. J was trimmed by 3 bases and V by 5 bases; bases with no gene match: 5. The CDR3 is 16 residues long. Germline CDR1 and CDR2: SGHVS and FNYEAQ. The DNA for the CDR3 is TGTGCCAGCAGCCTTGGGACTAGCGGGAGGTACTACGAGCAGTACTTC. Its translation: CASSLGTSGRYYEQYF.

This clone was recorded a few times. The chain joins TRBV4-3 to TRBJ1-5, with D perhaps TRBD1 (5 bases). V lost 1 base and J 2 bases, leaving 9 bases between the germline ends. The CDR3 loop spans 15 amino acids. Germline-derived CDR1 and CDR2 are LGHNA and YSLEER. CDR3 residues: CASSQVWGGNQPQHF. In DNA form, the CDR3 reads TGCGCCAGCAGCCAAGTATGGGGGGGCAATCAGCCCCAGCATTTT.